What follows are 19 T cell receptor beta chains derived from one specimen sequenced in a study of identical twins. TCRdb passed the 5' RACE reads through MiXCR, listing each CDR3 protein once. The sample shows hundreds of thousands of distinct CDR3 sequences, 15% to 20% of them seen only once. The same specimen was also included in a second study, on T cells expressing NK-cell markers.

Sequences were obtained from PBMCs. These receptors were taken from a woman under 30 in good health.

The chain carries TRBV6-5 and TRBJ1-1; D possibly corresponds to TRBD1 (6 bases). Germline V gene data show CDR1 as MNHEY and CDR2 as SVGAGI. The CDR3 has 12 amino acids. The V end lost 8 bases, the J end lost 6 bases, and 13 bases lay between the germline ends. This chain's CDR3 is CASRMTGSEAFF. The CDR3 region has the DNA TGTGCCAGCCGGATGACAGGCTCTGAAGCTTTCTTT.

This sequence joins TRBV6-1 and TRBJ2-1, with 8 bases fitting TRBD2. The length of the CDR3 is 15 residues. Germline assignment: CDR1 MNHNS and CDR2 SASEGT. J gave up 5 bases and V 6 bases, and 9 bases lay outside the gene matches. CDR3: CASRPASGPDNEQFF. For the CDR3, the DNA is TGTGCCAGCAGGCCCGCTAGCGGGCCCGACAATGAGCAGTTCTTC.

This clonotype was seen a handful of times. The CDR3 loop is CASSLGHFNSPLHF. In nucleotides, the CDR3 is TGTGCCAGCAGTTTGGGACATTTTAATTCACCCCTCCACTTT. This chain uses TRBV6-5 with TRBJ1-6; D is possibly TRBD1 (6 bases). This CDR3 is built from 14 residues. CDR1 MNHEY and CDR2 SVGAGI come from the germline V gene. Trimming stripped 4 bases from V and 6 bases from J, with 10 bases between.

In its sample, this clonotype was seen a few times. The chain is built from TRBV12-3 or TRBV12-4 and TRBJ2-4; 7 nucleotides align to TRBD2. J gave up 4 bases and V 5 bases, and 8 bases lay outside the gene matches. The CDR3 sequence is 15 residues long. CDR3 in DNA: TGTGCCAGCAGTGGGGCCGGGAGGCGAAAAAACATTCAGTACTTC. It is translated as CASSGAGRRKNIQYF.

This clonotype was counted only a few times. CDR3 nucleotides: TGTGCCACCAGTGAGGGGGGGACTGGCCACAATGAGCAGTTCTTC. Amino acids: CATSEGGTGHNEQFF. The genes are TRBV24-1 and TRBJ2-1; 7 bases are shared with TRBD2. This CDR3 contains 15 residues. In germline, CDR1 is KGHDR, CDR2 SFDVKD. The V segment lost 4 bases and the J segment 5 bases; nucleotides outside the gene matches: 7.

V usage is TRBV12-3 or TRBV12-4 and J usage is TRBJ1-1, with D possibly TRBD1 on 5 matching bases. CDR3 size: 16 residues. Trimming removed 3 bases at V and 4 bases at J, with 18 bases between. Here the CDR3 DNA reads TGTGCCAGCAGTTTCGCGTCGGGTGGGGGGGGCACTGAAGCTTTCTTT. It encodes CASSFASGGGGTEAFF.

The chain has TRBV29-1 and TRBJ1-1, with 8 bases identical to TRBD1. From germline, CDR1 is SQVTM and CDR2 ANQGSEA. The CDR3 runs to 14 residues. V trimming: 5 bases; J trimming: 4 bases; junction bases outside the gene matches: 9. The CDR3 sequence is CSVSARTGPTEAFF. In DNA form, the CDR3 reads TGCAGCGTTTCCGCCCGGACAGGGCCCACTGAAGCTTTCTTT.

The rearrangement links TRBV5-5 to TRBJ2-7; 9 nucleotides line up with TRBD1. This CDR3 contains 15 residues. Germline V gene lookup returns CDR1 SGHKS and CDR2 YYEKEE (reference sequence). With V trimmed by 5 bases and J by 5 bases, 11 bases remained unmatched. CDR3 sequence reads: CASRREQGAVNEQYF. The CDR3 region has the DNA TGTGCCAGCAGACGTGAACAGGGGGCCGTGAACGAGCAGTACTTC. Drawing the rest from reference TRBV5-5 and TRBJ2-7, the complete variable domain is DAGVTQSPTHLIKTRGQQVTLRCSPISGHKSVSWYQQVLGQGPQFIFQYYEKEERGRGNFPDRFSARQFPNYSSELNVNALLLGDSALYLCASRREQGAVNEQYFGPGTRLTVT.

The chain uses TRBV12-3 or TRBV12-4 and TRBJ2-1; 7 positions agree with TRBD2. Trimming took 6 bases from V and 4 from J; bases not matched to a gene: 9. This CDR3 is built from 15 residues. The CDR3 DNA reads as TGTGCCAGCAGCCGGGGGGAAGGGGTTTACAATGAGCAGTTCTTC. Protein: CASSRGEGVYNEQFF.

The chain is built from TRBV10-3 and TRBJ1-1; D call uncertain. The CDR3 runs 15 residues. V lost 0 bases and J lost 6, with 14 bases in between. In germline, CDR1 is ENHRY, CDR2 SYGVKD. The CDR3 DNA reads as TGTGCCATCAGTGAGTCGGTGGGTGTCGCGGCTGAAGCTTTCTTT. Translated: CAISESVGVAAEAFF.

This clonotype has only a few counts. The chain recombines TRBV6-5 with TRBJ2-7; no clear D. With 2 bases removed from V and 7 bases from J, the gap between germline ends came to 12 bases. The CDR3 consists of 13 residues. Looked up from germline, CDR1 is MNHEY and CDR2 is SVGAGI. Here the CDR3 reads CASSYLSGREQYF. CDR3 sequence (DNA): TGTGCCAGCAGTTACCTCTCGGGCAGGGAGCAGTACTTC.

The CDR3 region is CASSLSGRNGNEQFF. The CDR3 coding sequence is TGTGCCAGCAGCTTAAGCGGGAGAAACGGGAATGAGCAGTTCTTC. This rearrangement joins TRBV7-7 to TRBJ2-1; 8 bases align to TRBD2. Germline loops: CDR1 SSHAT, CDR2 FNYEAQ (reference sequence). Unmatched junction bases numbered 7, after V lost 2 bases and J lost 7 bases. The CDR3 spans 15 residues.

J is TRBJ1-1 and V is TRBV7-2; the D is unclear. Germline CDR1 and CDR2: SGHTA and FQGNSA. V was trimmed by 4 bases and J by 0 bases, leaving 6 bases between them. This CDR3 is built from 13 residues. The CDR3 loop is CASSWEMNTEAFF. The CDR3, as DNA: TGTGCCAGCAGCTGGGAGATGAACACTGAAGCTTTCTTT.

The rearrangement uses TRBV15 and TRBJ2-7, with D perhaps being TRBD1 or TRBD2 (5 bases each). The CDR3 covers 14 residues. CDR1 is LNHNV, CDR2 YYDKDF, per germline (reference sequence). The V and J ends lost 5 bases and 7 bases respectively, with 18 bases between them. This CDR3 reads CATSVASRAGEQYF. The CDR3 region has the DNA TGTGCCACCAGCGTAGCTAGCAGGGCTGGGGAGCAGTACTTC.

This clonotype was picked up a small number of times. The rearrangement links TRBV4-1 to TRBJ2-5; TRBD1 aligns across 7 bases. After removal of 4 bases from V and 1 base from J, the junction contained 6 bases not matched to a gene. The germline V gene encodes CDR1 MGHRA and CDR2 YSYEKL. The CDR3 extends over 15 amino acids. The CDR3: CASSLPGTAQETQYF. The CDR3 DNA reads TGCGCCAGCAGCCTACCCGGGACAGCCCAAGAGACCCAGTACTTC.

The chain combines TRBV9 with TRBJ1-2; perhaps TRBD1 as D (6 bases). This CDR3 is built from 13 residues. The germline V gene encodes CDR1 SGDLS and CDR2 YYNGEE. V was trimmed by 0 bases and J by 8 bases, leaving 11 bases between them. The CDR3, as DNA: TGTGCCAGCAGCGTAGGTCCAGGGGAAGGCTACACCTTC. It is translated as CASSVGPGEGYTF. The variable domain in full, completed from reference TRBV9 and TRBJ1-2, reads DSGVTQTPKHLITATGQRVTLRCSPRSGDLSVYWYQQSLDQGLQFLIQYYNGEERAKGNILERFSAQQFPDLHSELNLSSLELGDSALYFCASSVGPGEGYTFGSGTRLTVV.

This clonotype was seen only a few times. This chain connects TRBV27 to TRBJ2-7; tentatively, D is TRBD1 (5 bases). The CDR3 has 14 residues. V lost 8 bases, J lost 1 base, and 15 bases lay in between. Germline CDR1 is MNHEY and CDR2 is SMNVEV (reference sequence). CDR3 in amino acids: CASSDLDKSYEQYF. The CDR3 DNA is TGTGCCAGCTCGGATTTGGACAAGTCCTACGAGCAGTACTTC.

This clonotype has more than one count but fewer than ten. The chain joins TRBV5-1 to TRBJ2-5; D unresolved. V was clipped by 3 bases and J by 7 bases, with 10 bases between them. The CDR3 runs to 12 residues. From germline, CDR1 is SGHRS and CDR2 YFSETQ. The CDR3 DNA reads TGCGCCAGCAGCTCGGAGCCAGGGACCCAGTACTTC. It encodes CASSSEPGTQYF.

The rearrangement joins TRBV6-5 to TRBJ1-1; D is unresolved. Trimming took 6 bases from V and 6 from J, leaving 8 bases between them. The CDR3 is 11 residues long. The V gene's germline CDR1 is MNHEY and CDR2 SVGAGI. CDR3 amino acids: CASSTISEAFF. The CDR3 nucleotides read TGTGCCAGCAGCACCATCTCTGAAGCTTTCTTT.